This TCR beta chain was obtained from a study of spatial heterogeneity in lung cancer. Notes on the study in general: Beta chains had 12% to 15% coverage of tumor T cells, and alpha chains had around 7%. For expanded intratumoral alpha and beta TCRs, counts tracked tumor mutation counts.

This CDR3 contains 15 residues. Germline lookup yields CDR1 DFQATT and CDR2 SNEGSKA (reference sequence). Trimming took 6 bases from V and 8 from J; bases not matched to a gene: 14. TCRdb recomputed calls from the 5' RACE reads with MiXCR, one row per CDR3 protein. The sample shows over 25,000 distinct CDR3 sequences, less than 9% of them seen only once. This clonotype was detected many times. The target antigen is unknown. Time point of the sample: sample taken at primary tumor resection. Patients with untreated early-stage non-small cell lung cancer, numbering some 72, were the donors. Unsorted whole RNA of tumor, nontumor lung or frozen PBMC was sequenced.

This specimen was lung tumor tissue, taken at surgery. The sequence was collected from a male donor with early-stage non-small cell lung cancer. This chain connects TRBV20-1 to TRBJ2-1, with 9 bases aligning to TRBD1. CDR3 in DNA: TGCAGTGCCTCAGGGGGGACAGGGCTTTTGGATGAGCAGTTCTTC. Translated, it gives CSASGGTGLLDEQFF.